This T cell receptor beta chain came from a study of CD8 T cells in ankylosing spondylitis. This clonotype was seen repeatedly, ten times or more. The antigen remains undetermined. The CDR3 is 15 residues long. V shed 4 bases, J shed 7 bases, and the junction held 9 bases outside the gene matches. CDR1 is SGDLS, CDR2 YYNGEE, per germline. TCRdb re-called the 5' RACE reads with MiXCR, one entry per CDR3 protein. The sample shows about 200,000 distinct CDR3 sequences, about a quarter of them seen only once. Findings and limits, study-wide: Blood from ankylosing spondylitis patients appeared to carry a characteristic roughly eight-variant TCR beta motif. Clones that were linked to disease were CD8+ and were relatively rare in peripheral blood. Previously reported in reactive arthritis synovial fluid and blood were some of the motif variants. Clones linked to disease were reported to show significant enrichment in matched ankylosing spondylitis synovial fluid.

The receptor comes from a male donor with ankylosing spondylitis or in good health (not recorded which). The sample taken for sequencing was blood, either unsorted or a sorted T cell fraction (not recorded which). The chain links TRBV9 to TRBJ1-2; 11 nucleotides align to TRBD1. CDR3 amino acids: CASSTGTGGGFGYTF. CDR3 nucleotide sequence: TGTGCCAGCAGCACCGGGACAGGGGGTGGTTTTGGCTACACCTTC.